The sequence of this T cell receptor beta chain was determined in a study of blood T cell repertoires in COVID-19. The overall study: Researchers got acute and convalescent COVID-19 samples from the United States, Italy and Spain.

Participants came from 24 US areas, aged roughly 18 to 90 years. Clinical history reported by participants formed the basis on which cohorts were assigned. Clones were sequenced by immunoSEQ multiplex PCR, and TCRdb holds only the in-frame ones, with some missing. The table lists 200,000 to 250,000 clones, roughly 90% of them singletons, with over 6% in the top ten. The sample was PBMCs or T cells enriched from blood (not recorded which). The sequence derives from a woman aged 25 to 39 with acute COVID-19.

The CDR3 bases are TGTGCTAGTGGTCTAGGGCTAGCGGGAGACAATGAGCAGTTCTTC. Its protein product is CASGLGLAGDNEQFF. The chain carries TRBV12-5 and TRBJ2-1; 10 bases align to TRBD2. The J segment lost 5 bases and the V segment lost 5 bases, leaving 6 bases of the junction unmatched. Germline lookup yields CDR1 LGHNT and CDR2 FRNRAP. The CDR3 is made up of 15 amino acids.